A selection of T cell receptor beta chains follows, all from one sample in a study of radiotherapy plus CTLA-4 blockade in lung cancer. The assay was immunoSEQ multiplex PCR, and TCRdb's table has in-frame clones only and misses some. The table includes 50,000 to 75,000 clones, about 72% detected once. Sequencing was performed on peripheral blood, taken from a patient treated with radiotherapy plus ipilimumab. Receptor source: a human donor with non-small cell lung cancer who had a complete response to radiotherapy plus ipilimumab. Both conserved end residues are part of each CDR3. A D gene is named only where the DNA matches it firmly. Only part of the rows carry a size: once, few, many, or a class if the clone is expanded.

v_gene: TRBV5-4
j_gene: TRBJ2-3
abundance: once
d_gene: NA
CDR3nt: TGTGCCAGCAGCTTGAAGGGGGTAGATACGCAGTATTTT
CDR3aa: CASSLKGVDTQYF

v_gene: TRBV11-3
j_gene: TRBJ2-2
abundance: NA
d_gene: NA
CDR3nt: TGTGCCAGCAGTATTGCCCGGAACACCGGGGAGCTGTTTTTT
CDR3aa: CASSIARNTGELFF

v_gene: TRBV5-1
j_gene: TRBJ2-7
abundance: NA
d_gene: NA
CDR3nt: TGCGCCAGCAGCCTGGGGGGACGAACCTACGAGCAGTACTTC
CDR3aa: CASSLGGRTYEQYF

v_gene: TRBV7-9
j_gene: TRBJ1-3
abundance: NA
d_gene: TRBD1
CDR3nt: TGTGCCAGCAGCTTCCGGACAGGTATCTCTGGAAACACCATATATTTT
CDR3aa: CASSFRTGISGNTIYF

v_gene: TRBV30
j_gene: TRBJ1-1
abundance: NA
d_gene: NA
CDR3nt: TGTGCCTGGAGTGTGGGTGGGAACACTGAAGCTTTCTTT
CDR3aa: CAWSVGGNTEAFF

v_gene: TRBV4-3
j_gene: TRBJ1-5
abundance: NA
d_gene: NA
CDR3nt: TGCGCCAGCAGCCAAAAGCGGACTGCTAGCAATCAGCCCCAGCATTTT
CDR3aa: CASSQKRTASNQPQHF

v_gene: TRBV11-3
j_gene: TRBJ1-1
abundance: NA
d_gene: NA
CDR3nt: TGTGCCAGCAGCTTAGCGGGACGATCGGGAACTGAAGCTTTCTTT
CDR3aa: CASSLAGRSGTEAFF

v_gene: TRBV10-3
j_gene: TRBJ1-6
abundance: NA
d_gene: NA
CDR3nt: TGTGCCATCAGTCAGGGACCGACGAATTATAATTCACCCCTCCACTTT
CDR3aa: CAISQGPTNYNSPLHF

v_gene: TRBV6-5
j_gene: TRBJ1-5
abundance: NA
d_gene: NA
CDR3nt: TGTGCCAGCAGTCCCGAGGGGGGCAGCAATCAGCCCCAGCATTTT
CDR3aa: CASSPEGGSNQPQHF

v_gene: TRBV30
j_gene: TRBJ1-5
abundance: few
d_gene: TRBD1
CDR3nt: TGTGCCTGGAGTGAGGGGACAGGGATTTTTTCTAGTTATAGCAATCAGCCCCAGCATTTT
CDR3aa: CAWSEGTGIFSSYSNQPQHF

v_gene: TRBV7-8
j_gene: TRBJ1-1
abundance: NA
d_gene: NA
CDR3nt: TGTGCCAGCAGCTTCGGACTGGGGGGTGAAGCTTTCTTT
CDR3aa: CASSFGLGGEAFF

v_gene: TRBV5-1
j_gene: TRBJ2-3
abundance: NA
d_gene: NA
CDR3nt: TGCGCCAGCAGCTTGGATGAGGTTAAAGATACGCAGTATTTT
CDR3aa: CASSLDEVKDTQYF